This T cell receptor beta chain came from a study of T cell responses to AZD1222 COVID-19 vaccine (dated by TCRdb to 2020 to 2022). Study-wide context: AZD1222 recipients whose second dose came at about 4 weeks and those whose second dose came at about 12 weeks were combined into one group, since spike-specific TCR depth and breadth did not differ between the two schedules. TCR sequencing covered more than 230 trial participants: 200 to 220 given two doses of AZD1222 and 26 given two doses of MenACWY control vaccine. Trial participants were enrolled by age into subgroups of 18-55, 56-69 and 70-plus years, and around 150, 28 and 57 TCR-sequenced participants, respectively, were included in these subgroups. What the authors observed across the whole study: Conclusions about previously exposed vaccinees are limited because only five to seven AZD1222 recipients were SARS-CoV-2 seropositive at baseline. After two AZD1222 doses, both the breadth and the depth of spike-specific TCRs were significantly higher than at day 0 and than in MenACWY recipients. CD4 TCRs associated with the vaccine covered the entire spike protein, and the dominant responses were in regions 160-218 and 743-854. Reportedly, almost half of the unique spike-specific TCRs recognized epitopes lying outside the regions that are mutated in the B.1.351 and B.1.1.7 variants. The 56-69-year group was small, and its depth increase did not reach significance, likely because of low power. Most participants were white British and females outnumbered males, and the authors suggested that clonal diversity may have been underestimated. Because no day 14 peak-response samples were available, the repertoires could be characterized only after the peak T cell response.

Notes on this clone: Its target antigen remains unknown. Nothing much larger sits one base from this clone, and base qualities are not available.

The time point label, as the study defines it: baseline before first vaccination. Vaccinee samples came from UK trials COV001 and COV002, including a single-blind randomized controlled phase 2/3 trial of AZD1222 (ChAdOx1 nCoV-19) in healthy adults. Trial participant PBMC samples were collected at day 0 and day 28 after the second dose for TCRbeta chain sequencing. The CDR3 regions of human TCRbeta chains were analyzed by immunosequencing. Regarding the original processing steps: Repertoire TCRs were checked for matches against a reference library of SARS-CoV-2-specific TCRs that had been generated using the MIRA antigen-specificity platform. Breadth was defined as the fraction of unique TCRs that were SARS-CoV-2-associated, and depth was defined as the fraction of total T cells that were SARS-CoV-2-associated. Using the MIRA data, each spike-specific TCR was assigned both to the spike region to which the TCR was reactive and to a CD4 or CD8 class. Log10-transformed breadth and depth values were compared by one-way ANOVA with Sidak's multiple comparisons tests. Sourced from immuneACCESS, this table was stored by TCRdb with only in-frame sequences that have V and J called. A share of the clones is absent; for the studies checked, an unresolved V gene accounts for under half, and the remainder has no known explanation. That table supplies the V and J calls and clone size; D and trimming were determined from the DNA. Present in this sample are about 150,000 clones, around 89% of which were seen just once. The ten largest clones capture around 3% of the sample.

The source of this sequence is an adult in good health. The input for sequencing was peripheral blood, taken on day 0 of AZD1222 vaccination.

The nucleotides are TGTGCCAGCAGCTTGTGGGCGACGGCTTTCTTT. The translation is CASSLWATAFF. The chain is made from TRBV5-5 and TRBJ1-1; too little of a D gene remains to name it. The CDR3 holds 11 amino acids from the cysteine to the phenylalanine. Solely the CDR3 DNA is kept, with 33 bases framed from the first base. CDR1 SGHKS and CDR2 YYEKEE are derived from the germline V gene (reference sequence). The V end loses 1 base and the J end loses 11 bases, and a stretch of 9 bases separates them.